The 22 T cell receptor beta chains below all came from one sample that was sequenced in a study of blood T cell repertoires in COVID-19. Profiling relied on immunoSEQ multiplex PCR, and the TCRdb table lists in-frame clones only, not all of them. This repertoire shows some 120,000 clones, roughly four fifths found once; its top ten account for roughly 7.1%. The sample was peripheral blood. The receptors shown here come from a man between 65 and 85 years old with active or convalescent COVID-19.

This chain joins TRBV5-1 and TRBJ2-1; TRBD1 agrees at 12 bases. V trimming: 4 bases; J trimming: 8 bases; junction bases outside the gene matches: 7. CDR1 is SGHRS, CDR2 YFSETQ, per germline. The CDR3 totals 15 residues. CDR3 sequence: CASSQHGTGGDEQFF. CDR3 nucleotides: TGCGCCAGCAGCCAACACGGGACAGGGGGCGATGAGCAGTTCTTC.

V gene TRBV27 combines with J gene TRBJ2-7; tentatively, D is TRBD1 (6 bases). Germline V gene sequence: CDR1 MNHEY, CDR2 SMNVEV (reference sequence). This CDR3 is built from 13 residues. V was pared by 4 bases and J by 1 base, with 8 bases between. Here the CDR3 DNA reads TGTGCCAGCAGTTCGGACAGATCCTACGAGCAGTACTTC. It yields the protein CASSSDRSYEQYF.

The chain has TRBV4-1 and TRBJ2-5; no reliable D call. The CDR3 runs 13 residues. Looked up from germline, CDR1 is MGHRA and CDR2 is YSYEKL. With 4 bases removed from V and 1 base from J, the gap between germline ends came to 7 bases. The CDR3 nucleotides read TGCGCCAGCAGCCGTCAGTCCCAAGAGACCCAGTACTTC. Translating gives CASSRQSQETQYF.

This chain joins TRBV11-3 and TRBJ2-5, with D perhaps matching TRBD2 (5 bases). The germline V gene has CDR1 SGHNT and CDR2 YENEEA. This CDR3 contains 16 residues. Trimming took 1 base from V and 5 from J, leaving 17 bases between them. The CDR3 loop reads CASSLGSQAGRETQYF. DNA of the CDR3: TGTGCCAGCAGCTTAGGAAGCCAGGCGGGTAGGGAGACCCAGTACTTC.

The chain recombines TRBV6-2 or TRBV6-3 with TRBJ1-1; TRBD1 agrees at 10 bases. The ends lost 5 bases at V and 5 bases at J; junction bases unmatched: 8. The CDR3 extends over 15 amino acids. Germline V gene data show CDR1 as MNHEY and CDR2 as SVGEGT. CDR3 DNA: TGTGCCAGCAGTAAGGGGACAGGGGTTAAGACTGAAGCTTTCTTT. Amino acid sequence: CASSKGTGVKTEAFF.

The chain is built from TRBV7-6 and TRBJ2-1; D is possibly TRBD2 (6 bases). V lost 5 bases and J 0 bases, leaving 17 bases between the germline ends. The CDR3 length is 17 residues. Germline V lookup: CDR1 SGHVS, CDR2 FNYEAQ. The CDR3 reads CASSPGTFLSSYNEQFF. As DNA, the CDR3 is TGTGCCAGCAGCCCAGGGACTTTCCTTAGCTCCTACAATGAGCAGTTCTTC.

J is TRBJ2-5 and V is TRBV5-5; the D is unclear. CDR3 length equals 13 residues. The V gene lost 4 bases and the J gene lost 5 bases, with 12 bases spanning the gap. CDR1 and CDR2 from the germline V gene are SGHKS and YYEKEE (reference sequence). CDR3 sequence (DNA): TGTGCCAGCAGCCGCGAGCGTAGGGAGACCCAGTACTTC. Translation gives CASSRERRETQYF.

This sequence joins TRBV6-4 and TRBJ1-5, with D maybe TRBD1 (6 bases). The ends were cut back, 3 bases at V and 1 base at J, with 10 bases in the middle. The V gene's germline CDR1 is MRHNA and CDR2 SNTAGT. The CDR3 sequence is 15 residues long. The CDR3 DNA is TGTGCCAGCAGTGAGGACAGTTACAGCAATCAGCCCCAGCATTTT. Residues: CASSEDSYSNQPQHF.

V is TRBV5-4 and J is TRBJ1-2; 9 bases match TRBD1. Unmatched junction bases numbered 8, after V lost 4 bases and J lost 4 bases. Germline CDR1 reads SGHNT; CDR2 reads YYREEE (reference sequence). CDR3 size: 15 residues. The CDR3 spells CASSRGQGEIYGYTF. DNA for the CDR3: TGTGCCAGCAGCAGGGGACAGGGAGAAATCTATGGCTACACCTTC.

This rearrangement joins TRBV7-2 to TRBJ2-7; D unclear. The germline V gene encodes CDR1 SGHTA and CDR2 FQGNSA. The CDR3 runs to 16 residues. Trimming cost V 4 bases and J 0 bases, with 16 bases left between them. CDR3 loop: CASSSFGRTPSYEQYF. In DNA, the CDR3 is TGTGCCAGCAGCTCCTTTGGCAGAACCCCCTCCTACGAGCAGTACTTC.

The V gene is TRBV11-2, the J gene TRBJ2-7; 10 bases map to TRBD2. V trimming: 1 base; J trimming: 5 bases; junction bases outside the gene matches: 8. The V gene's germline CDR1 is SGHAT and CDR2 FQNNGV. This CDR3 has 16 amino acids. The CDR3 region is CASSLVPSGSFHEQYF. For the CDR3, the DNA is TGTGCCAGCAGCTTAGTTCCTAGCGGGAGTTTCCACGAGCAGTACTTC.

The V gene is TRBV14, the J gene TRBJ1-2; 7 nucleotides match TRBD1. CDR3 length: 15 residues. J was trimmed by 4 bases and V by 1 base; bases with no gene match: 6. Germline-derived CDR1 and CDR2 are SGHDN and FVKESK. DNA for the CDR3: TGTGCCAGCAGCCAAGTTACAGGGGTCGCCTATGGCTACACCTTC. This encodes CASSQVTGVAYGYTF.

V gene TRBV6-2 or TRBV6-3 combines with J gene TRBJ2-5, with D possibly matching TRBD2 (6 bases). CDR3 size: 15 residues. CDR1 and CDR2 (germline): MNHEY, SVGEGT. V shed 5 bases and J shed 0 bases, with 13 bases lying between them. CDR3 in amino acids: CASSIGTLYQETQYF. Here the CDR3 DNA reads TGTGCCAGCAGTATCGGGACTCTGTACCAAGAGACCCAGTACTTC.

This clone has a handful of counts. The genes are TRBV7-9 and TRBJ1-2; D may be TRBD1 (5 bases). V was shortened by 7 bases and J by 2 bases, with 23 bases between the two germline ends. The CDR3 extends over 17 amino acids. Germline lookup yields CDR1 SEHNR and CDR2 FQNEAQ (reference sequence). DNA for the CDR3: TGTGCCAGCACCCCATCGGTAGGAGGGGCGCAGAACTATGGCTACACCTTC. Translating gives CASTPSVGGAQNYGYTF.

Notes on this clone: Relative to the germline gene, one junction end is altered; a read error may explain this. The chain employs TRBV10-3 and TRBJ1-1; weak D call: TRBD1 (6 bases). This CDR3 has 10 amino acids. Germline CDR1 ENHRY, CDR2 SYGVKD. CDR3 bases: TGTGCCATCGCCCTAGCTGACAGGCCCTTT. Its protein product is CAIALADRPF.

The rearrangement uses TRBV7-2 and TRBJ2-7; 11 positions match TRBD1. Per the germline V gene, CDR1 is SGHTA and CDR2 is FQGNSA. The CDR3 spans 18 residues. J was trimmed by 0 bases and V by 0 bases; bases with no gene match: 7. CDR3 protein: CASSLASGTGGISYEQYF. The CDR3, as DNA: TGTGCCAGCAGCTTAGCGTCCGGGACAGGGGGGATCTCCTACGAGCAGTACTTC.

The CDR3 DNA follows: TGCGCCAGCAGCCAGGGGCGGGACAGCCAAGCTTTCTTT. Translating it yields CASSQGRDSQAFF. V and J are TRBV4-3 and TRBJ1-1; 7 nucleotides line up with TRBD1. This CDR3 is 13 amino acids long. Germline-derived CDR1 and CDR2 are LGHNA and YSLEER. The V gene end was trimmed by 3 bases and the J gene end by 9 bases; junction bases not matched to a gene: 7.

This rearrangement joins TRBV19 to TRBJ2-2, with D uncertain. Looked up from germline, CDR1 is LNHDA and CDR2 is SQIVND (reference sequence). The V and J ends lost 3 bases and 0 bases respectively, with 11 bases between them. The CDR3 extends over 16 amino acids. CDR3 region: CASSMQIYANTGELFF. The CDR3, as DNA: TGTGCCAGTAGTATGCAGATATACGCGAACACCGGGGAGCTGTTTTTT.

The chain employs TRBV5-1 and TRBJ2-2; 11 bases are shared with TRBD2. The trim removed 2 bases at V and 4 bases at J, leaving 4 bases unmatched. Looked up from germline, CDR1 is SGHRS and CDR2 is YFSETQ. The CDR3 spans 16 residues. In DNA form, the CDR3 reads TGCGCCAGCAGCTTACGGCTAGCGGGGGGCACCGGGGAGCTGTTTTTT. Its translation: CASSLRLAGGTGELFF.

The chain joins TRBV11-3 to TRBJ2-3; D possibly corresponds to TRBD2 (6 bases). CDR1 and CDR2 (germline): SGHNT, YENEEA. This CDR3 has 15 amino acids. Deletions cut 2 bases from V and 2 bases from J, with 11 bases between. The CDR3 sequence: CASSLFLAITDTQYF. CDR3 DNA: TGTGCCAGCAGCTTATTCCTAGCGATCACAGATACGCAGTATTTT.

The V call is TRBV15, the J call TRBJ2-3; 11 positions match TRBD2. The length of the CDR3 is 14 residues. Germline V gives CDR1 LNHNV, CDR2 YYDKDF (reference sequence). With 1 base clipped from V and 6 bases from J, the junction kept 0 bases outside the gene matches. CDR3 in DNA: TGTGCCACCAGCAGAGCTAGCGGGGGGGATACGCAGTATTTT. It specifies CATSRASGGDTQYF. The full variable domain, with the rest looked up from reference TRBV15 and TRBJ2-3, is DAMVIQNPRYQVTQFGKPVTLSCSQTLNHNVMYWYQQKSSQAPKLLFHYYDKDFNNEADTPDNFQSRRPNTSFCFLDIRSPGLGDTAMYLCATSRASGGDTQYFGPGTRLTVL.

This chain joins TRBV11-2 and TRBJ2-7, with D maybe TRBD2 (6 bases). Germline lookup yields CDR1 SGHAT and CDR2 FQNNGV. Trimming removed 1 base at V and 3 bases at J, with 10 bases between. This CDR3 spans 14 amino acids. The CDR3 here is CASSLVAESYEQYF. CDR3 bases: TGTGCCAGCAGCTTAGTAGCGGAGAGCTACGAGCAGTACTTC.